What follows are 17 T cell receptor beta chains derived from one specimen sequenced in a study of blood T cells in healthy people across ages (dated by TCRdb to the mid-2010s). The library relied on 5' RACE. Instrument on record: Illumina HiSeq 2500. A second PCR of about 6 to 12 cycles was run with a J-beta primer mix and a sample-barcoded 5' primer. TCRdb took the public reads, trimmed them with fastp at Q25, ran MiXCR for clone calling and kept in-frame beta chains. Each CDR3 protein appears once, grouped with its most common genes and DNA. In all, the sample holds over 500,000 distinct CDR3 sequences, and about 26% of those were seen once. The top ten clones comprise over 3.5% of the sample. In addition, the sample was reused for a study of T cells of mothers and their children.

The sequencing input was blood. These receptors were taken from a boy aged 2-15 years in good health.

Only a few counts were recorded for this clonotype. This chain links TRBV3-1 with TRBJ2-1; TRBD1 or TRBD2 may be the D gene (5 bases each). Trimming removed 1 base from V and 3 bases from J, with 28 bases in between. CDR1 and CDR2 (germline): LGHDT, YNNKEL (reference sequence). This CDR3 region has 21 residues. The CDR3 reads CASSQVPRGSRPYRSYNEQFF. Here the CDR3 DNA reads TGTGCCAGCAGCCAAGTCCCACGGGGTTCCAGACCATACAGGAGCTACAATGAGCAGTTCTTC.

CDR3 nucleotides: TGTGCCAGCAGTTACTCGACCAGGGAACGAGGATCACCCCTCCACTTT. Translation: CASSYSTRERGSPLHF. The chain employs TRBV6-5 and TRBJ1-6, with a tentative D call TRBD1 (5 bases). Deletions cut 0 bases from V and 10 bases from J, with 16 bases between. Germline-derived CDR1 and CDR2 are MNHEY and SVGAGI. This CDR3 has 16 amino acids.

The chain carries TRBV5-5 and TRBJ1-5, with D perhaps TRBD1 (5 bases). The germline V gene has CDR1 SGHKS and CDR2 YYEKEE (reference sequence). The CDR3 extends over 14 amino acids. The germline V and J ends were trimmed by 4 bases and 3 bases, with 11 bases remaining between them. The CDR3 sequence: CASSRQLSNQPQHF. CDR3 in DNA: TGTGCCAGCAGCCGACAGCTTTCCAATCAGCCCCAGCATTTT.

There are a few counts of this clonotype. The chain carries TRBV20-1 and TRBJ1-2, with D unclear. Germline CDR1 DFQATT, CDR2 SNEGSKA (reference sequence). The CDR3 extends over 13 amino acids. Trimming shortened V by 1 base and J by 0 bases, and 6 bases separated the two germline ends. CDR3 protein: CSARGGSNYGYTF. CDR3 bases: TGCAGTGCTAGAGGGGGTTCTAACTATGGCTACACCTTC.

Remarks on this clonotype: Being one base from a much bigger clone, this may be a read error. The chain combines TRBV12-3 or TRBV12-4 with TRBJ2-5; 9 positions agree with TRBD1. The ends lost 6 bases at V and 9 bases at J; junction bases unmatched: 8. The CDR3 has 13 residues. CDR3 coding DNA: TGTGCCAGCAGCACAGGGGGCAGCGAGGCCCAGTACTTC. It specifies CASSTGGSEAQYF.

Only a few counts were recorded for this clonotype. This chain links TRBV7-9 with TRBJ2-5; 10 bases match TRBD2. The CDR3 sequence is 16 residues long. Unmatched junction bases numbered 10, after V lost 5 bases and J lost 4 bases. The germline CDR1 and CDR2 sequences are SEHNR and FQNEAQ (reference sequence). The CDR3 loop is CASSPVLAGGRETQYF. CDR3 in DNA: TGTGCCAGCAGCCCCGTGTTAGCGGGGGGTAGAGAGACCCAGTACTTC.

This clonotype turned up a few times. The chain combines TRBV6-2 or TRBV6-3 with TRBJ2-1, with TRBD2 as a possible D gene (5 bases). V dropped 0 bases and J dropped 3 bases, with 9 bases sitting between them. CDR3 size: 15 residues. Germline-derived CDR1 and CDR2 are MNHEY and SVGEGT. The CDR3 loop is CASSYSLASYNEQFF. CDR3 sequence (DNA): TGTGCCAGCAGTTACTCCCTAGCAAGCTACAATGAGCAGTTCTTC.

J is TRBJ2-5 and V is TRBV7-2; 10 bases agree with TRBD2. J gave up 11 bases and V 7 bases, and 10 bases lay outside the gene matches. CDR3 size: 13 residues. Germline V CDR1 and CDR2: SGHTA, FQGNSA. CDR3 in amino acids: CASTTSGKGEQYF. In DNA, the CDR3 is TGTGCCAGCACAACTAGCGGGAAAGGGGAGCAGTACTTC.

The chain carries TRBV12-3 or TRBV12-4 and TRBJ2-5, with D unresolved. The CDR3 sequence is 15 residues long. The ends were cut back, 4 bases at V and 3 bases at J, with 15 bases in the middle. The CDR3 loop is CASSYGRADKETQYF. As DNA, the CDR3 is TGTGCCAGCAGTTATGGAAGGGCCGACAAAGAGACCCAGTACTTC.

The chain combines TRBV6-5 with TRBJ1-2; 9 bases align to TRBD1. The CDR3 is 13 amino acids. Germline V lookup: CDR1 MNHEY, CDR2 SVGAGI. Trimming removed 5 bases from V and 8 bases from J; junction bases left unmatched: 6. The DNA of the CDR3 is TGTGCCAGCAGTCCTTGGACAGGGGAGGGCTACACCTTC. This gives the protein CASSPWTGEGYTF.

In this sample, this clonotype turned up a few times. The V and J genes are TRBV27 and TRBJ2-7, with D possibly matching TRBD1 (6 bases). V was trimmed by 5 bases and J by 2 bases, leaving 13 bases between them. Germline V CDR1 and CDR2: MNHEY, SMNVEV (reference sequence). The CDR3 covers 14 residues. CDR3 nucleotide sequence: TGTGCCAGCAGTCCCTGGGACACCGCCTACGAGCAGTACTTC. It encodes CASSPWDTAYEQYF.

The J gene is TRBJ2-7, the V gene TRBV15; TRBD1 aligns across 9 bases. The CDR3 is made up of 16 amino acids. The V and J ends lost 3 bases and 2 bases, in that order; junction bases with no gene match: 8. Per the germline V gene, CDR1 is LNHNV and CDR2 is YYDKDF (reference sequence). CDR3 nucleotide sequence: TGTGCCACCAGCAGCGGTAGGACAGGGGTTGCCTACGAGCAGTACTTC. This sequence encodes CATSSGRTGVAYEQYF.

This sequence joins TRBV20-1 and TRBJ2-2; D is unclear. CDR3 size: 15 residues. V dropped 3 bases and J dropped 7 bases, with 18 bases sitting between them. Germline V lookup: CDR1 DFQATT, CDR2 SNEGSKA (reference sequence). The CDR3 protein is CSASDDIIAGGELFF. CDR3 nucleotides: TGCAGTGCTAGTGACGACATAATAGCCGGCGGGGAGCTGTTTTTT.

The V gene is TRBV11-2, the J gene TRBJ2-5, with D possibly being TRBD2 (5 bases). Trimming pared 5 bases from V and 6 bases from J, leaving 16 bases between. The CDR3 totals 14 residues. Germline CDR1 reads SGHAT; CDR2 reads FQNNGV. CDR3 DNA: TGTGCCAGCAGCCGAATAGCGATTAGAAAGACCCAGTACTTC. Amino acid sequence: CASSRIAIRKTQYF.

The rearrangement uses TRBV18 and TRBJ2-7; the match to TRBD1 covers 7 bases. The CDR3 runs 14 residues. In germline, CDR1 is KGHSH, CDR2 LQKENI. Losses at the gene ends were 6 bases for V and 0 bases for J; bases not matched to a gene: 5. CDR3 nucleotide sequence: TGTGCCAGCTCCCCGACAGGGTTCTCCTACGAGCAGTACTTC. Translating it yields CASSPTGFSYEQYF.

This chain links TRBV6-1 with TRBJ2-5; 14 positions agree with TRBD2. J gave up 5 bases and V 4 bases, and 9 bases lay outside the gene matches. Germline CDR1 and CDR2: MNHNS and SASEGT. This CDR3 has 17 amino acids. Written as DNA, the CDR3 is TGTGCCAGCAGTGGGGGACTAGCGGGGGACCTGAGGGAGACCCAGTACTTC. Protein sequence: CASSGGLAGDLRETQYF.

This chain joins TRBV9 and TRBJ1-2, with D maybe TRBD1 (5 bases). Trimming removed 0 bases from V and 8 bases from J, with 17 bases in between. The V gene's germline CDR1 is SGDLS and CDR2 YYNGEE. The CDR3 covers 15 residues. The CDR3 bases are TGTGCCAGCAGCGTAGCCACTGATGACAGCGAGGGCTACACCTTC. Translated, it gives CASSVATDDSEGYTF.